Below, one TCR beta chain is given with its context. This clonotype was recorded a few times. The clone's antigen remains unknown. Base qualities are not provided; no much larger clone lies one nucleotide away. The library was made by 5' RACE. The sample was run on an Illumina HiSeq 2000. A universal primer binding site was introduced by template switching, and a unique molecular identifier was present in the final cDNA, enabling accurate counting of TCR cDNA molecules. First-strand cDNA for TCR alpha and beta chains was synthesized from specific primers in the conserved constant-segment region. Each cDNA library was double barcoded, with a SMART-Mk sample barcode plus Illumina barcodes, to control for contamination. TruSeq adapter sequences, together with Illumina sample barcodes, were added in two successive PCR steps. The TCR alpha and beta cDNA libraries were sequenced on the Illumina HiSeq platform using custom primers. Concerning the study's data processing: MiGEC was used to process raw reads and extract unique molecular identifiers, and MiXCR was used to find CDR3 positions. Recombination models were inferred per individual with the repgenHMM and IGoR tools using an EM algorithm. Shared clonotypes were analyzed with the tcR package in R, and sharing was normalized by the product of cloneset sizes. To study raw recombination without the effects of thymic and clonal selection, out-of-frame nonproductive sequences were analyzed. TCRdb trimmed the raw reads at Q25, called clones with MiXCR and kept productive beta chains. A single entry per CDR3 protein holds the most common genes and DNA from its merged rows. The V and J calls follow TCRdb's processing rather than the paper's. In all, the sample holds 450,000 or so distinct CDR3 sequences, and about 14% of those were seen once. Clones ranked in the top ten supply about 0.52% of the sample.

The data stem from a study of identical twins (dated by TCRdb to the mid-2010s). Context from the whole study: To test whether fetal clonotypes persist, this study deep-sequenced TCR alpha and beta repertoires from monozygotic twins, from unrelated adults of various ages, and from cord blood. Replicate twin experiments were performed at different times using different library preparation protocols to rule out contamination. General conclusions and limits of the study: Compared with coincidental sharing between unrelated individuals, out-of-frame TCR alpha sequences shared between twins showed an excess of sequences with low generation probability. Conclusions relied on cross-sectional statistical analysis, since the same donors could not be followed over many years. Invariant T cells such as MAIT and iNKT could partly confound zero-insertion analyses, though diverse VJ usage argued against this for most clonotypes. The excess sharing between twins in beta out-of-frame sequences was weaker because fewer shared sequences reduced the signal-to-noise ratio. Fewer insertions were carried by abundant cord blood beta clonotypes; a weaker similar trend was observed in young adult naive repertoires, while no such trend was observed in memory repertoires. Out-of-frame TCR alpha sharing in monozygotic twins was systematically underestimated by recombination models, whereas sharing between unrelated individuals was in agreement with the recombination models.

Only healthy Caucasian donors were included. The twin cohort consisted of three pairs of female monozygotic twins, all aged roughly 18 to 29 years. CD4+ and CD8+ T cell populations were isolated with positive isolation kits from Invitrogen. The cysteine opens and the phenylalanine closes a CDR3 of 14 amino acids. The DNA shown is the 42-base CDR3, in frame from base 1. From the germline V gene (reference sequence), CDR1 is LGHDT and CDR2 is YNNKEL. V is reduced by 1 base and J by 1 base, leaving a spacing of 4 bases between them. This sample also belongs to another study, concerning yellow fever vaccine responses in identical twins. The second paper further reports: The T cell response to vaccination in identical twins was reported by the authors to appear partly convergent and partly personalized. In identical twins, the study followed T cell clones that responded to the vaccine with precision.

The rearranged segments are TRBV3-1 and TRBJ2-2; too little of a D gene remains to name it. This clonotype was obtained from a woman aged 18-29 years in good health. The specimen was CD4+ T cells sorted from blood. The nucleotide sequence is TGTGCCAGCAGCCAAGGGGTGAACACCGGGGAGCTGTTTTTT. Translated, this is CASSQGVNTGELFF.